The clone carrying this T cell receptor (beta chain) was observed at least ten times. Its antigen is undetermined. Time point of the sample: sample taken at primary tumor resection. Samples were donated by 72 untreated early-stage non-small cell lung cancer patients. Researchers sequenced whole RNA taken from tumor, nontumor lung or frozen PBMC without sorting. This sample was taken from a study of spatial heterogeneity in lung cancer. Study results and caveats: About 7% of tumor T cells for alpha chains and roughly 12% for beta chains were estimated to be covered. It was found that expanded intratumoral alpha and beta TCR counts tracked tumor mutation counts.

The CDR3 spans 15 residues. Germline CDR1 reads LNHDA; CDR2 reads SQIVND (reference sequence). The J segment lost 6 bases and the V segment lost 8 bases, leaving 9 bases of the junction unmatched. TCRdb independently ran MiXCR on the 5' RACE reads; one entry per CDR3 protein. The sample carries 15,000 or so distinct CDR3 sequences, less than 9.5% recorded once. The chain recombines TRBV19 with TRBJ2-1, with TRBD1 matching 11 bases. This TCR was sampled from a male donor with early-stage non-small cell lung cancer. This specimen consisted of lung tumor tissue, obtained at surgery. This chain's CDR3 is CASQRGQGGSNEQFF. The DNA of the CDR3 is TGTGCCAGTCAACGGGGACAGGGGGGCTCCAATGAGCAGTTCTTC.